Described below is a single T cell receptor (beta chain) sequence and its context. Antigen unknown. A much larger clone sits a single nucleotide away, making a read error possible. This record belongs to a study of identical twins. Looked up from germline, CDR1 is SQVTM and CDR2 is ANQGSEA. The CDR3 sequence is 15 residues long. After removal of 4 bases from V and 13 bases from J, the junction contained 14 bases not matched to a gene. The study, taken as a whole, reports: Donors were not followed over many years; analysis was cross-sectional. Analyses based on zero insertions could be partly confounded by invariant MAIT and iNKT cells.

A universal primer site came from template switching; cDNA carried unique molecular identifiers. TCRdb reprocessed the 5' RACE reads with MiXCR, giving one entry per CDR3 protein. The sample records roughly 1.6 million distinct CDR3 sequences, under 35% being singletons. This chain uses TRBV29-1 with TRBJ2-4, with 12 nucleotides matching TRBD2. The receptor was isolated from a newborn girl in good health. Sequences were obtained from cord blood. This CDR3 reads CSVASGRATYNEQYF. The CDR3 nucleotides are TGCAGCGTTGCTAGCGGGAGGGCCACCTACAATGAGCAGTACTTC. Supplemented by reference TRBV29-1 and TRBJ2-4, the full variable domain reads SAVISQKPSRDICQRGTSLTIQCQVDSQVTMMFWYRQQPGQSLTLIATANQGSEATYESGFVIDKFPISRPNLTFSTLTVSNMSPEDSSIYLCSVASGRATYNEQYFGAGTRLSVL.